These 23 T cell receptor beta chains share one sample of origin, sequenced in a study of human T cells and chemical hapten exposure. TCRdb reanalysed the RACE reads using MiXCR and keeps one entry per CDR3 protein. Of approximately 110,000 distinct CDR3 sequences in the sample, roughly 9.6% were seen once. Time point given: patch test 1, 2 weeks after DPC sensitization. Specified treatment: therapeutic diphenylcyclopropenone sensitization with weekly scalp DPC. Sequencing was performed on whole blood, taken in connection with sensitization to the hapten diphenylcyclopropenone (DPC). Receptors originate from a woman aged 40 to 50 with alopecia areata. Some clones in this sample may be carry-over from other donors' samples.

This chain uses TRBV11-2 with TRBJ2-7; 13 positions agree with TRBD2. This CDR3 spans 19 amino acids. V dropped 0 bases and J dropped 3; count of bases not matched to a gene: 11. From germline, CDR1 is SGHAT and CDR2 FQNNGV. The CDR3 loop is CASSLDGTSGTRYYYEQYF. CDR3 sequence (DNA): TGTGCCAGCAGCTTAGATGGGACTAGCGGGACCCGGTATTACTACGAGCAGTACTTC. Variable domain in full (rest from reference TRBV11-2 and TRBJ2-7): EAGVAQSPRYKIIEKRQSVAFWCNPISGHATLYWYQQILGQGPKLLIQFQNNGVVDDSQLPKDRFSAERLKGVDSTLKIQPAKLEDSAVYLCASSLDGTSGTRYYYEQYFGPGTRLTVT.

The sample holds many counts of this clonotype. Here the CDR3 DNA reads TGTGCCAGTAGTATGACAGGGGCTAACAATCAGCCCCAGCATTTT. It specifies CASSMTGANNQPQHF. The chain couples TRBV19 to TRBJ1-5; 8 bases fit TRBD1. From germline, CDR1 is LNHDA and CDR2 SQIVND (reference sequence). Losses at the gene ends were 3 bases for V and 3 bases for J; bases not matched to a gene: 4. The CDR3 is 15 residues long.

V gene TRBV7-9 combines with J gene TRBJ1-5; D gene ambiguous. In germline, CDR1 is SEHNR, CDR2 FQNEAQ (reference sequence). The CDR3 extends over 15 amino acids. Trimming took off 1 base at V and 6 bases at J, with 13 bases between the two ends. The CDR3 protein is CASSLEGGGSQPQHF. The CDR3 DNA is TGTGCCAGCAGCTTAGAAGGTGGTGGGAGTCAGCCCCAGCATTTT.

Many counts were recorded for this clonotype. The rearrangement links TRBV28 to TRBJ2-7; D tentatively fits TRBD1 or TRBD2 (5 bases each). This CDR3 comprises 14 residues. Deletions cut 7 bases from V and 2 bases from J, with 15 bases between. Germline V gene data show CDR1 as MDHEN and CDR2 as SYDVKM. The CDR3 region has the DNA TGTGCCAGCACTAATCCACGGGGACCCTACGAGCAGTACTTC. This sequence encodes CASTNPRGPYEQYF.

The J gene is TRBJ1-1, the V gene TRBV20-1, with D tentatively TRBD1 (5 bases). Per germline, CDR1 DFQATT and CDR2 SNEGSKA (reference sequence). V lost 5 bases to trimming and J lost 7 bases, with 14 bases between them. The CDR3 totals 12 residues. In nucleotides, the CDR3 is TGCAGTGCTCTACGGGACGGCCGTGAAGCTTTCTTT. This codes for CSALRDGREAFF.

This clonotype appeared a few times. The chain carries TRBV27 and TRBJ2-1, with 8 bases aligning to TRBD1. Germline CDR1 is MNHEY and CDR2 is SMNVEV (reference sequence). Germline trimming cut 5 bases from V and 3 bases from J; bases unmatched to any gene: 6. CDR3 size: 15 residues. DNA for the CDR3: TGTGCCAGCAGTATAGACAGGGGAAGCTACAATGAGCAGTTCTTC. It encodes CASSIDRGSYNEQFF.

In nucleotides, the CDR3 is TGTGCCAGCAGCCTGGACGGCTTTCGCTACGAGCAGTACTTC. Encoded protein: CASSLDGFRYEQYF. This rearrangement joins TRBV7-2 to TRBJ2-7; D is ambiguous. Germline CDR1 and CDR2: SGHTA and FQGNSA. V was trimmed by 5 bases and J by 3 bases, leaving 14 bases between them. This CDR3 has 14 residues. Together with reference TRBV7-2 and TRBJ2-7, the CDR3 gives the full variable domain: GAGVSQSPSNKVTEKGKDVELRCDPISGHTALYWYRQSLGQGLEFLIYFQGNSAPDKSGLPSDRFSAERTGGSVSTLTIQRTQQEDSAVYLCASSLDGFRYEQYFGPGTRLTVT.

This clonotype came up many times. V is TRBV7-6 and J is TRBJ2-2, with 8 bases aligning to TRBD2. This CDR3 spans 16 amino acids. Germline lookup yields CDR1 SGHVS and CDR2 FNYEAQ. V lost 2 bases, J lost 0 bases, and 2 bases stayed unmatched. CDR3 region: CASSLLAGSNTGELFF. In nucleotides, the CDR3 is TGTGCCAGCAGCTTACTAGCGGGCTCGAACACCGGGGAGCTGTTTTTT.

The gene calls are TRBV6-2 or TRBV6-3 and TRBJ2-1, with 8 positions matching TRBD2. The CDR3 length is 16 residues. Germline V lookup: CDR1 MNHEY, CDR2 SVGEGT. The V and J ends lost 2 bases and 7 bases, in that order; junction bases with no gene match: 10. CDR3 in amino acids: CASSYEPRTSMNEQFF. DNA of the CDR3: TGTGCCAGCAGTTACGAACCGCGGACTAGCATGAATGAGCAGTTCTTC.

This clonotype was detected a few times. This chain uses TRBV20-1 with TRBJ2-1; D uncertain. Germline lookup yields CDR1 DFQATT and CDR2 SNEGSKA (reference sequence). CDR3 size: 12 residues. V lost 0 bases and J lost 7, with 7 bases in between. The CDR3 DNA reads TGCAGTGCTAGAGATAACTGGAATGAGCAGTTCTTC. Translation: CSARDNWNEQFF.

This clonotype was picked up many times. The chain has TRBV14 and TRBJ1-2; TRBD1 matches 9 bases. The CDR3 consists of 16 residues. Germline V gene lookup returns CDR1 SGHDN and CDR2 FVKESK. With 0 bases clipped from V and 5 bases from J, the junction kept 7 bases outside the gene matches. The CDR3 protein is CASSQDPPGQGYGYTF. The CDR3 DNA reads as TGTGCCAGCAGCCAAGATCCCCCGGGACAGGGTTATGGCTACACCTTC.

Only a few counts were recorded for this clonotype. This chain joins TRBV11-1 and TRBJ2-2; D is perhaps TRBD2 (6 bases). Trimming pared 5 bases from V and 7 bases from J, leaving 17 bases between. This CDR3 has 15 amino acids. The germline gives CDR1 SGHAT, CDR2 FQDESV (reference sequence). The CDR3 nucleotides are TGTGCCAGCAGCGGACGACTAGTAGGGGTCGGGGAGCTGTTTTTT. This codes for CASSGRLVGVGELFF.

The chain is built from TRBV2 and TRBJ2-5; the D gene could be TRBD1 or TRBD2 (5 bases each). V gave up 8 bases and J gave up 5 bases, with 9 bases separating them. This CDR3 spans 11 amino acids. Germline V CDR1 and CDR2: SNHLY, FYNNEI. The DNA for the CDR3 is TGTGCCAGCGAGGGACGGGAGACCCAGTACTTC. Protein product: CASEGRETQYF.

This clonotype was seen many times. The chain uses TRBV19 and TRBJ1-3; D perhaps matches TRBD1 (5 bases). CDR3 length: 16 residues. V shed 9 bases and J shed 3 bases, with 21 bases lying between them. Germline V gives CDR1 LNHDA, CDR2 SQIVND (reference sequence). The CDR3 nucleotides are TGTGCCAGCTCCTCCGTGGGGGGAGTATTTGGAAACACCATATATTTT. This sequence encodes CASSSVGGVFGNTIYF.

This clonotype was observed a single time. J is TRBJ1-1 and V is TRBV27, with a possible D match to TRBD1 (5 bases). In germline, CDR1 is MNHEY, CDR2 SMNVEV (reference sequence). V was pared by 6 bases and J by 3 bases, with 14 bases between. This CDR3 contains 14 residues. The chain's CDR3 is CASRGRFGDTEAFF. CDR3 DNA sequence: TGTGCCAGCAGGGGACGGTTCGGGGACACTGAAGCTTTCTTT.

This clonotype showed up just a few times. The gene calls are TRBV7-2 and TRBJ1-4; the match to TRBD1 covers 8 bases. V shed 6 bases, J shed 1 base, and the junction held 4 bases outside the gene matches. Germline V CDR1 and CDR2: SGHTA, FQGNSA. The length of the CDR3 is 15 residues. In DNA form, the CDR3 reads TGTGCCAGCAGTACCACAGGGGGAACTAATGAAAAACTGTTTTTT. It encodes CASSTTGGTNEKLFF.

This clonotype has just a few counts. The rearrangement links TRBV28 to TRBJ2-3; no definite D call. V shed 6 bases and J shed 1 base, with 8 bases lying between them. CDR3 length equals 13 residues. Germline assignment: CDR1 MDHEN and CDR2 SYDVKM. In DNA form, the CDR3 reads TGTGCCAGCAGCCAGGCCCGCACAGATACGCAGTATTTT. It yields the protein CASSQARTDTQYF.

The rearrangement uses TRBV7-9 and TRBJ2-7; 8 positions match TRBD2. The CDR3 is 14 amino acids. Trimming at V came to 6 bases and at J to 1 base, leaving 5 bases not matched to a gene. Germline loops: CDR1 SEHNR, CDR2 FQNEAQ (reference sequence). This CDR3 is CASRSREGSYEQYF. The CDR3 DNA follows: TGTGCCAGCAGGTCACGGGAGGGATCCTACGAGCAGTACTTC.

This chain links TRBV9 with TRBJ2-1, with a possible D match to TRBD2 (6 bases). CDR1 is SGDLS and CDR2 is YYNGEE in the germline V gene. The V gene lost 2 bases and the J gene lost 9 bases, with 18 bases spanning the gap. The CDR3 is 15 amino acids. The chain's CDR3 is CASSVLAVLTSEQFF. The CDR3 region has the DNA TGTGCCAGCAGCGTTTTAGCGGTCCTTACAAGTGAGCAGTTCTTC.

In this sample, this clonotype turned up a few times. This CDR3 is CASSQDFGAVDQPQHF. Written as DNA, the CDR3 is TGTGCCAGCAGCCAAGATTTCGGGGCAGTTGATCAGCCCCAGCATTTT. The J gene is TRBJ1-5, the V gene TRBV4-2; a possible D gene is TRBD1 (5 bases). Germline V gene lookup returns CDR1 LGHNA and CDR2 YNFKEQ. CDR3 length: 16 residues. Trimming pared 0 bases from V and 5 bases from J, leaving 14 bases between.

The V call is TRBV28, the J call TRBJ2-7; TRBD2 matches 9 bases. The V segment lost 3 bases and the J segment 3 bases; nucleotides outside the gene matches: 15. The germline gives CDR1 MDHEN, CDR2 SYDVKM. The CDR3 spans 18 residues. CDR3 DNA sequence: TGTGCCAGCAGTTTCTCCTCCTGGGGTAGCGGGAGTAACTACGAGCAGTACTTC. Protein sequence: CASSFSSWGSGSNYEQYF.

The CDR3 coding sequence is TGTGCCAGCAGCCTCGTGGGGACAGGGACTAATAATTCACCCCTCCACTTT. It encodes CASSLVGTGTNNSPLHF. V and J are TRBV7-2 and TRBJ1-6; TRBD1 aligns across 9 bases. The CDR3 contains 17 residues. With 5 bases clipped from V and 5 bases from J, the junction kept 10 bases outside the gene matches. Germline values: CDR1 SGHTA, CDR2 FQGNSA.

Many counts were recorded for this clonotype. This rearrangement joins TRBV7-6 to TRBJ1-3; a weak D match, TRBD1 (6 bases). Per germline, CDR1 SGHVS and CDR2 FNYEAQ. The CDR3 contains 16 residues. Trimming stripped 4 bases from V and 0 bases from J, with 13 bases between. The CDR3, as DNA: TGTGCCAGCAGCTCGGGGGCAGTTATCTCTGGAAACACCATATATTTT. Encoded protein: CASSSGAVISGNTIYF.